This T cell receptor beta chain originates from a study of T cell changes during pregnancy in multiple sclerosis. This table comes from immunoSEQ multiplex PCR, and its TCRdb copy is limited to in-frame clones, with some not included. The sample lists 95,000 to 150,000 clones; approximately 93% were seen once. Germline CDR1 SGHDT, CDR2 YYEEEE. The CDR3 extends over 13 amino acids. With V trimmed by 4 bases and J by 4 bases, 4 bases remained unmatched. The chain is built from TRBV5-6 and TRBJ2-5; TRBD2 aligns across 7 bases. Specimen: peripheral blood, collected before pregnancy. This receptor was obtained from a female donor with multiple sclerosis, enrolled in a pregnancy study. The chain's CDR3 is CASSGGSGETQYF. For the CDR3, the DNA is TGTGCCAGCAGCGGCGGGAGCGGAGAGACCCAGTACTTC.